Listed below are T cell receptor beta chains from one sample, sequenced in a study of regulatory T cells in long-lasting Graves disease. MiXCR, run by TCRdb on the multiplex PCR reads, gives a single entry per CDR3 protein. The sample includes 300,000 to 400,000 distinct CDR3 sequences, 15% to 17% of them seen just once. Material: peripheral blood mononuclear cells (PBMCs), obtained at new diagnosis, from a patient treated with antithyroid drugs. Receptors originate from a female donor with Graves disease. CDR3s leave out the opening cysteine and the closing phenylalanine or tryptophan.

CDR3aa	j_gene	v_gene
ASSPNGQGVTDTQY	TRBJ2-3	TRBV7-2
SVRGEDQETQY	TRBJ2-5	TRBV29-1
SAASRGGSSYEQY	TRBJ2-7	TRBV20-1
ASRWDINSPLH	TRBJ1-6	TRBV12-3/TRBV12-4
ASSITFRYTEAF	TRBJ1-1	TRBV19
ASSPMGATDTQY	TRBJ2-3	TRBV6-2/TRBV6-3
ASSAGGAPNEKLF	TRBJ1-4	TRBV5-1
ASSFERTFSYEQY	TRBJ2-7	TRBV12-3/TRBV12-4
ASSFKATDTQY	TRBJ2-3	TRBV5-1
SAPYLGSSYNEQF	TRBJ2-1	TRBV20-1
ASSPVTGSSGANVLT	TRBJ2-6	TRBV28
ASSLATGTVDNEQF	TRBJ2-1	TRBV5-5
ASRADSGNTIY	TRBJ1-3	TRBV2
SANGDSVHLSSLGAQY	TRBJ2-5	TRBV20-1
ASSPQGEQY	TRBJ2-7	TRBV28
ASTRAGDTETQY	TRBJ2-5	TRBV6-1
ASSLQDTFGGEKLF	TRBJ1-4	TRBV5-1
ASSFGDRDDTEAF	TRBJ1-1	TRBV7-9
ASSLAGQPHEAF	TRBJ1-1	TRBV4-2
ASSSGNSGSGEQY	TRBJ2-7	TRBV7-2
ASSLVARLGANVLT	TRBJ2-6	TRBV7-2
ASTSGLRDRVGNTIY	TRBJ1-3	TRBV27
ASSEKGTDYNEQF	TRBJ2-1	TRBV6-2/TRBV6-3
ASSFGSGRETQY	TRBJ2-5	TRBV4-2
ASSEEPGSEQY	TRBJ2-7	TRBV6-1
ASSQAGTSGRANQY	TRBJ2-5	TRBV12-3/TRBV12-4
ASGSLITGNSEAF	TRBJ1-1	TRBV12-5
SVNRGLNEQY	TRBJ2-7	TRBV29-1
ASSYQGGSPLH	TRBJ1-6	TRBV9
ASSLGSQGGAYEQY	TRBJ2-7	TRBV12-3/TRBV12-4
SARDTSAHPETQY	TRBJ2-5	TRBV20-1
ASSPTQGVGGYT	TRBJ1-2	TRBV9
ASSFPRPGAYGYT	TRBJ1-2	TRBV12-3/TRBV12-4
ASSLNRAGNTIY	TRBJ1-3	TRBV7-2